The 11 T cell receptor beta chains reported below all come from one sample, sequenced in a study of blood T cell repertoires in COVID-19. The protocol was immunoSEQ multiplex PCR, while the TCRdb copy is restricted to in-frame clones and leaves out a portion. Here the sample spans 250,000 to 350,000 clones, 80% to 90% being singletons. Material for sequencing was peripheral blood. These receptors originate from a woman aged 50 to 60 who had recovered from COVID-19.

V is TRBV28 and J is TRBJ1-1; 9 positions agree with TRBD1. The V gene end was trimmed by 8 bases and the J gene end by 3 bases; junction bases not matched to a gene: 7. Germline CDR1 is MDHEN and CDR2 is SYDVKM. CDR3 length: 14 amino acids. The DNA of the CDR3 is TGTGCCAGCGGCTCGACAGGGGGGGACACTGAAGCTTTCTTT. Amino acid sequence: CASGSTGGDTEAFF.

The DNA for the CDR3 is TGTGCCTGGAGCATGCGAGGGAGGACTTATGGCTACACCTTC. Amino acids: CAWSMRGRTYGYTF. The chain links TRBV30 to TRBJ1-2; no reliable D call. Germline V gives CDR1 GTSNPN, CDR2 SVGIG (reference sequence). This CDR3 spans 14 amino acids. The V and J ends lost 3 bases and 5 bases respectively, with 16 bases between them.

The J gene is TRBJ1-6, the V gene TRBV24-1; tentatively, D is TRBD1 (6 bases). The germline V gene has CDR1 KGHDR and CDR2 SFDVKD. V shed 2 bases and J shed 0 bases, with 10 bases lying between them. This CDR3 has 17 amino acids. This CDR3 reads CATSDSGASSYNSPLHF. CDR3 nucleotides: TGTGCCACCAGTGATTCAGGGGCGAGCTCCTATAATTCACCCCTCCACTTT.

This clone was detected a few times. This chain uses TRBV10-3 with TRBJ1-1, with 11 bases fitting TRBD1. There are 17 residues in the CDR3. V lost 0 bases and J lost 3; bases outside the gene matches: 6. From germline, CDR1 is ENHRY and CDR2 SYGVKD. The CDR3 DNA reads TGTGCCATCAGTGAGTCGGTTGGGACAGGGGGTTACACTGAAGCTTTCTTT. Residues: CAISESVGTGGYTEAFF.

This clone was recorded once. The chain employs TRBV7-9 and TRBJ1-1, with 8 bases aligning to TRBD1. Per the germline V gene, CDR1 is SEHNR and CDR2 is FQNEAQ (reference sequence). Germline trimming cut 5 bases from V and 5 bases from J; bases unmatched to any gene: 7. This CDR3 region has 14 residues. The CDR3 region has the DNA TGTGCCAGCAGCCCGCACACAGGGGGGACTGAAGCTTTCTTT. As protein: CASSPHTGGTEAFF.

This chain connects TRBV28 to TRBJ1-1, with TRBD1 identical over 8 bases. The CDR3 has 16 residues. Per the germline V gene, CDR1 is MDHEN and CDR2 is SYDVKM. Trimming cost V 4 bases and J 0 bases; bases outside gene matches: 7. CDR3 nucleotide sequence: TGTGCCAGCAGTTCACCGGGACAGGACATGAACACTGAAGCTTTCTTT. Protein: CASSSPGQDMNTEAFF. Filled out from reference TRBV28 and TRBJ1-1, the complete variable domain reads DVKVTQSSRYLVKRTGEKVFLECVQDMDHENMFWYRQDPGLGLRLIYFSYDVKMKEKGDIPEGYSVSREKKERFSLILESASTNQTSMYLCASSSPGQDMNTEAFFGQGTRLTVV.

The rearrangement uses TRBV28 and TRBJ2-7; TRBD1 aligns across 9 bases. V gave up 5 bases and J gave up 6 bases; unmatched junction bases: 11. The germline V gene has CDR1 MDHEN and CDR2 SYDVKM. The CDR3 is made up of 15 amino acids. CDR3 sequence: CASSPSGQGLGEQYF. CDR3 nucleotide sequence: TGTGCCAGCAGTCCCTCGGGACAGGGTTTGGGCGAGCAGTACTTC. The complete variable domain, with remaining parts taken from reference TRBV28 and TRBJ2-7, reads DVKVTQSSRYLVKRTGEKVFLECVQDMDHENMFWYRQDPGLGLRLIYFSYDVKMKEKGDIPEGYSVSREKKERFSLILESASTNQTSMYLCASSPSGQGLGEQYFGPGTRLTVT.

Points on this clone: The sample contains more than one DNA sequence encoding this CDR3. The rearrangement uses TRBV28 and TRBJ1-2; D is uncertain. Per germline, CDR1 MDHEN and CDR2 SYDVKM. CDR3 length: 13 amino acids. V was cut by 3 bases and J by 5 bases, with 10 bases left in between. CDR3 nucleotide sequence: TGTGCCAGCAGTTTTACGGGAGGTTATGGCTACACCTTC. The encoded protein is CASSFTGGYGYTF.

J is TRBJ2-7 and V is TRBV4-3; TRBD1 matches 8 bases. Germline loops: CDR1 LGHNA, CDR2 YSLEER. Trimming removed 3 bases from V and 4 bases from J; junction bases left unmatched: 8. This CDR3 spans 15 amino acids. CDR3 amino acids: CASSHSTGESYEQYF. In DNA, the CDR3 is TGCGCCAGCAGCCACTCGACAGGGGAATCGTACGAGCAGTACTTC.

The count of this clone is one. The chain combines TRBV24-1 with TRBJ1-2; TRBD1 is a possible D gene (5 bases). Trimming pared 9 bases from V and 3 bases from J, leaving 7 bases between. The germline CDR1 and CDR2 sequences are KGHDR and SFDVKD. The CDR3 runs 11 residues. CDR3 protein: CATGGDYGYTF. The DNA of the CDR3 is TGTGCCACCGGAGGGGACTATGGCTACACCTTC.

The chain recombines TRBV5-4 with TRBJ1-1; no reliable D call. The V gene lost 5 bases and the J gene lost 2 bases, with 16 bases spanning the gap. Germline CDR1 and CDR2: SGHNT and YYREEE (reference sequence). The CDR3 extends over 15 amino acids. The CDR3 DNA sequence: TGTGCCAGCAGACAGAAGGGAGGCGGAAACACTGAAGCTTTCTTT. It encodes CASRQKGGGNTEAFF.